The clone carrying this T cell receptor beta chain was seen ten or more times. Its target is not known. The definition of stable Graves' hyperthyroidism was no ophthalmopathy progression within 18 months. More than 9.5 ml fresh peripheral blood yielded the PBMCs. TCR beta CDR3 regions were amplified from RNA transcripts. TCR CDR3 regions were first amplified by RT-PCR with HTBI primers. TCRdb reprocessed the multiplex PCR reads via MiXCR and lists one record per CDR3 protein. In the table there are 340,000 or so distinct CDR3 sequences, roughly a fifth of which are singletons. The sample comes from a study of T cells in Graves' hyperthyroidism and ophthalmopathy. Broader study findings: The model forecast ophthalmopathy, anticipating it by a median roughly 6.5 months before onset. Blood shared most expanded thyroid clonotypes above 0.001.

The receptor was isolated from a woman aged 45-65 years with Graves' hyperthyroidism. Sample: blood.

The CDR3 loop is CATSDPTGEDYNEQFF. The DNA for the CDR3 is TGTGCCACCAGTGACCCGACAGGGGAAGACTACAATGAGCAGTTCTTC. The chain employs TRBV24-1 and TRBJ2-1; 8 bases map to TRBD1. Looked up from germline, CDR1 is KGHDR and CDR2 is SFDVKD. Germline trimming cut 4 bases from V and 3 bases from J; bases unmatched to any gene: 7. The CDR3 contains 16 residues.